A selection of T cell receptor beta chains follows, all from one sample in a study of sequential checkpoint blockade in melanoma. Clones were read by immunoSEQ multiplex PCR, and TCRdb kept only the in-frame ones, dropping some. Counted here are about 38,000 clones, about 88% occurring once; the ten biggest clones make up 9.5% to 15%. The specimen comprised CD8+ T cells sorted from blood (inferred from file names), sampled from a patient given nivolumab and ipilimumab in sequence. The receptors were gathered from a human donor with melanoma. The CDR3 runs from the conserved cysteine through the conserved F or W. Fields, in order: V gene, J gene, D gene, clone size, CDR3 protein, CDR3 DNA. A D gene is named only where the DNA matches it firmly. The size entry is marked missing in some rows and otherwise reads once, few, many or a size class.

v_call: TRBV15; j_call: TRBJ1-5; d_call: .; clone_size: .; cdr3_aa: CATSKDRYSNQPQHF; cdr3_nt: TGTGCCACCAGCAAAGACAGGTATAGCAATCAGCCCCAGCATTTT
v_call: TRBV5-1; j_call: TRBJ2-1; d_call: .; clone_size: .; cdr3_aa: CASSLADSGNEQFF; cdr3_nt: TGCGCCAGCAGCTTGGCCGATTCGGGCAATGAGCAGTTCTTC
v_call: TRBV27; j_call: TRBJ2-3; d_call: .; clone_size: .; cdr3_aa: CASRLISLRTDTQYF; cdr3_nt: TGTGCCAGCAGACTGATTAGCCTTCGCACAGATACGCAGTATTTT
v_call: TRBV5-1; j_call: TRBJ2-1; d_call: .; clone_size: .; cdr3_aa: CASSLARGSYNEQFF; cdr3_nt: TGCGCCAGCAGCTTGGCCAGGGGCTCCTACAATGAGCAGTTCTTC
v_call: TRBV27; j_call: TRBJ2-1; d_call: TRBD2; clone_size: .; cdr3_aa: CASSPGSGRITYNEQFF; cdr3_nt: TGTGCCAGCAGCCCGGGGAGCGGGAGGATCACCTACAATGAGCAGTTCTTC
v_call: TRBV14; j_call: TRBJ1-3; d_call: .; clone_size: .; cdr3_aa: CASSQDSRGIYSGNTIYF; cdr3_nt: TGTGCCAGCAGCCAAGACTCTAGGGGCATTTACTCTGGAAACACCATATATTTT
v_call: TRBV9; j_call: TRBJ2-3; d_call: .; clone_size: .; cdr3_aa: CASSQGHTDTQYF; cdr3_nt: TGTGCCAGCAGCCAGGGCCACACAGATACGCAGTATTTT
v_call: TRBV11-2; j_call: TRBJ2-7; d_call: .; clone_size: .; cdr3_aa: CASSLGTRAYEQYF; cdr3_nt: TGTGCCAGCAGCCTGGGGACACGAGCCTACGAGCAGTACTTC
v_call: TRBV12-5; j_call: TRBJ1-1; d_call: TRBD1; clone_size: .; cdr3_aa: CATRTGDMNTEAFF; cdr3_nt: TGTGCTACTCGGACAGGGGACATGAACACTGAAGCTTTCTTT
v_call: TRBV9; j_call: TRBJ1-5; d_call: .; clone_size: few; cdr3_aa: CASSEGSYSNQPQHF; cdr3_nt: TGTGCCAGCAGCGAGGGGTCTTATAGCAATCAGCCCCAGCATTTT
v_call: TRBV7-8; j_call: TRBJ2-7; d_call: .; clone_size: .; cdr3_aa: CASSLWGTSYEQYF; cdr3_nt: TGTGCCAGCAGCTTATGGGGCACCTCCTACGAGCAGTACTTC
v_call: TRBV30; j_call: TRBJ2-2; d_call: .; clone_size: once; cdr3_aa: CAWTFQGSGELFF; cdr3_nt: TGTGCCTGGACATTTCAGGGAAGCGGGGAGCTGTTTTTT
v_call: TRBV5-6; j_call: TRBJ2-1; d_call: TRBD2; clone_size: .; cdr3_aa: CASSLGTSGYNEQFF; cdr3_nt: TGTGCCAGCAGCTTGGGAACTAGCGGATACAATGAGCAGTTCTTC
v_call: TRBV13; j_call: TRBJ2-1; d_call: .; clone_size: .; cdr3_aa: CASSLVIGAYNEQFF; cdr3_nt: TGTGCCAGCAGCTTAGTAATAGGAGCCTACAATGAGCAGTTCTTC
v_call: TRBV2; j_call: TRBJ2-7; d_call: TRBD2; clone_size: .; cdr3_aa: CASSVPGAGDPYEQYF; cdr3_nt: TGTGCCAGCAGTGTCCCCGGGGCGGGAGACCCCTACGAGCAGTACTTC
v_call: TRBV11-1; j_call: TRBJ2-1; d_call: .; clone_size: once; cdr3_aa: CASRRYRDNSYNEQFF; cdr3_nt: TGTGCCAGCAGACGCTACCGGGACAATTCCTACAATGAGCAGTTCTTC
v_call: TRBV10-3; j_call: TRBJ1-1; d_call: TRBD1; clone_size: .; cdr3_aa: CAISESGTGGTEAFF; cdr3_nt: TGTGCCATCAGTGAGTCCGGGACAGGGGGCACTGAAGCTTTCTTT
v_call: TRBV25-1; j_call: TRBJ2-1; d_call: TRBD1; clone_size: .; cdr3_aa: CASSPDREKQFF; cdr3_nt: TGTGCCAGCAGTCCCGACAGGGAGAAGCAGTTCTTC
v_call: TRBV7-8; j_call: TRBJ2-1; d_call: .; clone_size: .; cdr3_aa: CASSSVIDEQFF; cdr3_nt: TGTGCCAGCAGCTCCGTTATCGATGAGCAGTTCTTC
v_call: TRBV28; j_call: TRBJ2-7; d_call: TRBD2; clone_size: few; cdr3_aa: CASSQREWDEQYF; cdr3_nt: TGTGCCAGCAGTCAGCGGGAGTGGGACGAGCAGTACTTC
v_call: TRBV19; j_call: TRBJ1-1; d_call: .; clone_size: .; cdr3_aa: CASSIDLGRLNTEAFF; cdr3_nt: TGTGCCAGTAGTATAGATCTGGGCAGGTTGAACACTGAAGCTTTCTTT
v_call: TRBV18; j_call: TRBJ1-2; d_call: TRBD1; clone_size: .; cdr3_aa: CASHRDSYGYTF; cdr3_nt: TGTGCCAGCCACCGGGACAGCTATGGCTACACCTTC
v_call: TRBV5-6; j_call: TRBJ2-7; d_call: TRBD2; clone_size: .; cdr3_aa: CASSQLAGDRYEQYF; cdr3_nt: TGTGCCAGCAGCCAACTAGCGGGAGACCGGTACGAGCAGTACTTC
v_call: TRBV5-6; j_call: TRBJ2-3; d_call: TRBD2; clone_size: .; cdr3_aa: CASSFPSGRTPAQYF; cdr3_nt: TGTGCCAGCAGCTTCCCTAGCGGGCGTACCCCGGCGCAGTATTTT
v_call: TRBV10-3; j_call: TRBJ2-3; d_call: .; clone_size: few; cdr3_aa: CAISEPGDSGSTDTQYF; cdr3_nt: TGTGCCATCAGTGAGCCAGGGGACAGCGGGAGCACAGATACGCAGTATTTT
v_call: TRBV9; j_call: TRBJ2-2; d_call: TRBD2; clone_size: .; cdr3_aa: CASSFGTSGRYTGELFF; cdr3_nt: TGTGCCAGCAGCTTCGGGACTAGCGGGCGATACACCGGGGAGCTGTTTTTT
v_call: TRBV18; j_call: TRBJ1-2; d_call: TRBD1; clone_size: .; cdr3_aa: CASSPRTGGAWNGYTF; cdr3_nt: TGTGCCAGCTCACCAAGGACAGGGGGCGCGTGGAATGGCTACACCTTC
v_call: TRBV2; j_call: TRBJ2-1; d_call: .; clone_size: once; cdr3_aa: CASSGPPTYNEQFF; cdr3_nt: TGTGCCAGCAGTGGTCCCCCCACCTACAATGAGCAGTTCTTC
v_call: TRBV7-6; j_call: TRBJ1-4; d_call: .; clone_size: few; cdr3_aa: CASSRGGVEKLFF; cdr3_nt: TGTGCCAGCAGTCGGGGGGGAGTTGAAAAACTGTTTTTT
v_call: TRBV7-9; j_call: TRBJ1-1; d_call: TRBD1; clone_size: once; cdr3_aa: CASSFREDRDAFF; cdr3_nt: TGTGCCAGCAGCTTCCGAGAAGACAGGGATGCTTTCTTT
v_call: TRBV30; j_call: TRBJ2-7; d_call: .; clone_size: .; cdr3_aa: CAWSGRLGDYEQYF; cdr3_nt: TGTGCCTGGAGTGGGAGACTTGGGGACTACGAGCAGTACTTC
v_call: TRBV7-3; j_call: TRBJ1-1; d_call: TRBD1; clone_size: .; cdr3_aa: CASSWTGNTEAFF; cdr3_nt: TGTGCCAGCAGCTGGACAGGGAACACTGAAGCTTTCTTT
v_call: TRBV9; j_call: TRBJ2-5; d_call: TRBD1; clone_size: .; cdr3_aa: CASSGGALTGLETQYF; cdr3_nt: TGTGCCAGCAGCGGAGGAGCATTGACAGGGCTGGAGACCCAGTACTTC
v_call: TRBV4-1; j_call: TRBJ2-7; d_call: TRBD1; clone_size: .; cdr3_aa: CASSQGTGGGGEQYF; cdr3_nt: TGCGCCAGCAGCCAAGGGACAGGGGGAGGAGGCGAGCAGTACTTC
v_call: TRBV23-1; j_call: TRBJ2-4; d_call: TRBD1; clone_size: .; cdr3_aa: CASSPSWTGKNIQYF; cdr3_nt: TGCGCCAGCAGTCCATCTTGGACAGGGAAAAACATTCAGTACTTC
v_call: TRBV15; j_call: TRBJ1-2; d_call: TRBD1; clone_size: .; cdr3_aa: CATSRDRGTGYNYGYTF; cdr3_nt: TGTGCCACCAGCAGAGATCGAGGGACAGGGTATAACTATGGCTACACCTTC
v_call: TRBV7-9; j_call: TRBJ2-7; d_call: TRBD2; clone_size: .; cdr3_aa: CASSSAQGLAGDEQYF; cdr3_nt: TGTGCCAGCAGTTCAGCCCAGGGACTAGCGGGAGACGAGCAGTACTTC
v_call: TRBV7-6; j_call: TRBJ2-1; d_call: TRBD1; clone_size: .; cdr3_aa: CASSPRTGPTYNEQFF; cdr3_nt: TGTGCCAGCAGCCCCCGGACAGGACCGACCTACAATGAGCAGTTCTTC
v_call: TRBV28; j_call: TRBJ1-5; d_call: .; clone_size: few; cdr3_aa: CASSDRGGNQPQHF; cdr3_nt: TGTGCCAGCAGTGATAGGGGCGGCAATCAGCCCCAGCATTTT
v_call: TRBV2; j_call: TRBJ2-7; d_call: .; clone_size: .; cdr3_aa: CASRELIQGFYEQYF; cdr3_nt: TGTGCCAGCAGGGAACTCATCCAGGGGTTTTACGAGCAGTACTTC
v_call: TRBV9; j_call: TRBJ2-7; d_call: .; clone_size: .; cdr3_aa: CASSVDPSEQYF; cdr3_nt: TGTGCCAGCAGCGTAGATCCCTCCGAGCAGTACTTC
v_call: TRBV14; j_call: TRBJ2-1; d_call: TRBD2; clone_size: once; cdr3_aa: CAGSLIANLAGEYNEQFF; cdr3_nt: TGTGCCGGCAGCCTAATTGCAAACCTAGCGGGAGAGTACAATGAGCAGTTCTTC
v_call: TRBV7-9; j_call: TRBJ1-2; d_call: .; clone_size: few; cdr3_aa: CASSPRTVSNYGYTF; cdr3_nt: TGTGCCAGCAGCCCAAGGACAGTTTCTAACTATGGCTACACCTTC
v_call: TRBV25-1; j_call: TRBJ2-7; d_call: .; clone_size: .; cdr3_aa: CASSGSGEQYF; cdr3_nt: TGTGCCAGCAGTGGGTCCGGCGAGCAGTACTTC
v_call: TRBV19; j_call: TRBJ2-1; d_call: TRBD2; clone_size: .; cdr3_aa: CASSIPRSGGRTYNEQFF; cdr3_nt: TGTGCCAGTAGTATACCCCGATCGGGCGGGAGGACCTACAATGAGCAGTTCTTC
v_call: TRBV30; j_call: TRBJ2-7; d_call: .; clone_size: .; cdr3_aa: CAWMPGEYEQYF; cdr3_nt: TGTGCCTGGATGCCAGGGGAGTACGAGCAGTACTTC
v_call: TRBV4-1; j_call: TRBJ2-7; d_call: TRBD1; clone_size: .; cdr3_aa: CASSPAGGGWQGAYEQYF; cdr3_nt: TGCGCCAGCAGCCCAGCCGGGGGTGGGTGGCAGGGGGCTTACGAGCAGTACTTC
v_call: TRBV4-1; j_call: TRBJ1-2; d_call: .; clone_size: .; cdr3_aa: CASSHDLQLPPINYGYTF; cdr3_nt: TGCGCCAGCAGCCACGACCTACAGCTCCCACCTATAAACTATGGCTACACCTTC
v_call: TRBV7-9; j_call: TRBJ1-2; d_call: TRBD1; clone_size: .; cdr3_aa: CASSLEGTGGSGYTF; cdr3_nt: TGTGCCAGCAGCTTAGAAGGGACAGGGGGTTCTGGCTACACCTTC
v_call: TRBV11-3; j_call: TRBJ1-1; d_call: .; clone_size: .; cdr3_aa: CASSQGLEGWYTEAFF; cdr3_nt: TGTGCCAGCAGCCAGGGATTGGAGGGGTGGTACACTGAAGCTTTCTTT
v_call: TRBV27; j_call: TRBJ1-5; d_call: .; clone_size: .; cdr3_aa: CASREGVSNQPQHF; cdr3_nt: TGTGCCAGCAGAGAGGGTGTAAGCAATCAGCCCCAGCATTTT